The entry below describes one TCR beta chain. Its antigen is as yet unknown. This record belongs to a study of cytomegalovirus exposure and HLA in healthy donors. Whole-study context: Of about 400 genotyped donors, 70% to 85% clustered with self-reported Caucasian donors. Points from the study as a whole: Evidence from a later analysis indicated that most CMV-associated TCR beta chains looked HLA-restricted.

Those who donated were healthy bone marrow donors. The ends were cut back, 0 bases at V and 4 bases at J, with 13 bases in the middle. CDR3 length: 16 residues. CDR1 and CDR2 from the germline V gene are LGHNA and YNFKEQ. This PCR relied on a set of 60 Vbeta primers and 13 Jbeta primers. The assay was immunoSEQ multiplex PCR, and TCRdb's table has in-frame clones only and misses some. The sample consists of about 120,000 clones, 70% to 80% of them appearing once. The sequencing input was PBMCs. V gene TRBV4-2 combines with J gene TRBJ1-3, with D uncertain. The sequence came from a female donor in good health and CMV-seronegative. The CDR3 reads CASSQDDSGGGNTIYF. For the CDR3, the DNA is TGTGCCAGCAGCCAAGATGATAGCGGAGGCGGAAACACCATATATTTT.